Listed here are 11 T cell receptor beta chains from one sample, sequenced in a study of blood T cell repertoires in COVID-19. Only in-frame clones appear in the TCRdb table, and some are missing; sequencing was by immunoSEQ multiplex PCR. The sample holds about 66,000 clones; roughly 86% are singletons and the top ten take over 1.2%. Sequenced sample: peripheral blood. The receptors originated from a man aged 60-69 years with acute or convalescent COVID-19.

In this sample, this clone turned up once. The genes are TRBV19 and TRBJ2-4; weak D call: TRBD1 (6 bases). V was trimmed by 0 bases and J by 1 base, leaving 16 bases between them. CDR1 LNHDA and CDR2 SQIVND come from the germline V gene (reference sequence). The CDR3 runs 18 residues. CDR3 DNA: TGTGCCAGTAGTATAGATAGAGGGGGAGATCCGGCCAAAAACATTCAGTACTTC. Translated: CASSIDRGGDPAKNIQYF.

This clone was seen only a few times. The chain joins TRBV28 to TRBJ1-5; D is ambiguous. The CDR3 sequence is 12 residues long. V lost 5 bases, J lost 6 bases, and 8 bases lay in between. In germline, CDR1 is MDHEN, CDR2 SYDVKM. The chain's CDR3 is CASSLTSQPQHF. DNA of the CDR3: TGTGCCAGCAGTCTTACTAGTCAGCCCCAGCATTTT. The entire variable domain, with the rest obtained from reference TRBV28 and TRBJ1-5, is as follows: DVKVTQSSRYLVKRTGEKVFLECVQDMDHENMFWYRQDPGLGLRLIYFSYDVKMKEKGDIPEGYSVSREKKERFSLILESASTNQTSMYLCASSLTSQPQHFGDGTRLSIL.

The chain uses TRBV7-9 and TRBJ1-5, with D possibly TRBD1 on 5 matching bases. V lost 5 bases to trimming and J lost 1 base, with 12 bases between them. The germline V gene encodes CDR1 SEHNR and CDR2 FQNEAQ (reference sequence). The length of the CDR3 is 15 residues. The CDR3: CASSPLSGSNQPQHF. CDR3 nucleotides: TGTGCCAGCAGCCCCTTGTCAGGGAGCAATCAGCCCCAGCATTTT.

V usage is TRBV5-1 and J usage is TRBJ2-3, with 7 nucleotides matching TRBD1. Germline V gene data show CDR1 as SGHRS and CDR2 as YFSETQ. Trimming took 2 bases from V and 0 from J; bases not matched to a gene: 9. The CDR3 runs to 17 residues. The CDR3 DNA is TGCGCCAGCAGCTTAGGGACAGCACGTTCTAGCACAGATACGCAGTATTTT. It yields the protein CASSLGTARSSTDTQYF. Supplemented by reference TRBV5-1 and TRBJ2-3, the full variable domain reads KAGVTQTPRYLIKTRGQQVTLSCSPISGHRSVSWYQQTPGQGLQFLFEYFSETQRNKGNFPGRFSGRQFSNSRSEMNVSTLELGDSALYLCASSLGTARSSTDTQYFGPGTRLTVL.

V and J are TRBV2 and TRBJ1-1, with D possibly matching TRBD1 (6 bases). The CDR3 consists of 14 residues. Germline assignment: CDR1 SNHLY and CDR2 FYNNEI. Trimming shortened V by 6 bases and J by 0 bases, and 11 bases separated the two germline ends. The CDR3 nucleotides are TGTGCCAGCAGGGGGGCAGGGATGAACACTGAAGCTTTCTTT. Its protein is CASRGAGMNTEAFF.

The J gene is TRBJ2-1, the V gene TRBV3-1 (or the pseudogene TRBV3-2); possibly TRBD1 for D (7 bases). Germline CDR1 and CDR2: LGHDT and YNNKEL (reference sequence). The length of the CDR3 is 16 residues. V was shortened by 4 bases and J by 7 bases, with 20 bases between the two germline ends. The DNA of the CDR3 is TGTGCCAGCAGCCGGCGGGACAGACCCCTCGGGAATGAGCAGTTCTTC. Its translation: CASSRRDRPLGNEQFF.

The gene calls are TRBV14 and TRBJ2-1; D gene uncertain. V lost 1 base and J lost 5, with 6 bases in between. CDR3 size: 13 residues. Germline loops: CDR1 SGHDN, CDR2 FVKESK. This CDR3 reads CASSQGYNNEQFF. CDR3 nucleotides: TGTGCCAGCAGCCAAGGTTACAACAATGAGCAGTTCTTC.

The CDR3 DNA is TGTGCCAGTAGTATAACGGGGGAGAAAGAAACTGAAGCTTTCTTT. This encodes CASSITGEKETEAFF. The rearrangement links TRBV19 to TRBJ1-1; possible D gene TRBD1, 5 bases. The CDR3 is 15 amino acids. Germline CDR1 reads LNHDA; CDR2 reads SQIVND (reference sequence). Trimming took 2 bases from V and 5 from J, leaving 15 bases between them.

The chain uses TRBV30 and TRBJ2-3; 7 nucleotides line up with TRBD1. J was trimmed by 4 bases and V by 3 bases; bases with no gene match: 7. The germline V gene has CDR1 GTSNPN and CDR2 SVGIG (reference sequence). The CDR3 extends over 14 amino acids. CDR3 nucleotide sequence: TGTGCCTGGAGGGTCGGGACAGCGGCAGATACGCAGTATTTT. This translates into CAWRVGTAADTQYF. The full variable domain, with the rest looked up from reference TRBV30 and TRBJ2-3, is SQTIHQWPATLVQPVGSPLSLECTVEGTSNPNLYWYRQAAGRGLQLLFYSVGIGQISSEVPQNLSASRPQDRQFILSSKKLLLSDSGFYLCAWRVGTAADTQYFGPGTRLTVL.

The genes are TRBV5-1 and TRBJ1-3; no reliable D call. The germline V gene encodes CDR1 SGHRS and CDR2 YFSETQ. The length of the CDR3 is 18 residues. Trimming removed 1 base from V and 0 bases from J, with 17 bases in between. CDR3 region: CASSLYPPPGPSGNTIYF. CDR3 DNA sequence: TGCGCCAGCAGCTTGTATCCCCCCCCCGGTCCCTCTGGAAACACCATATATTTT.

The gene calls are TRBV9 and TRBJ2-7; 8 bases match TRBD1. J was trimmed by 6 bases and V by 2 bases; bases with no gene match: 7. CDR1 is SGDLS and CDR2 is YYNGEE in the germline V gene. This CDR3 is built from 14 residues. The CDR3 coding sequence is TGTGCCAGCAGCGTGCAGGGGGCGCCGGGCGAGCAGTACTTC. It encodes CASSVQGAPGEQYF.